The rows below give T cell receptor beta chains drawn from one sample of a study of T-cell memory formation after mild COVID-19. TCRdb ran MiXCR on the 5' RACE reads and lists one entry per CDR3 protein. The sample records about 290,000 distinct CDR3 sequences, less than 20% being singletons. The sequenced material came from PBMCs or a T cell subset sorted from them (not recorded which). The receptors derive from a man in his late teens or twenties who had mild COVID-19 (a few samples of this study predate the infection). Cell type and time point are not known. Both conserved end residues are part of each CDR3. The size of a clone is reported for some rows only, either as once, few or many, or as a class for expanded clones.

CDR3 | J | size | length | V
CASSLTGTSRGEQFF | TRBJ2-1 | NA | 15 | TRBV28
CASSTTGESGYTF | TRBJ1-2 | few | 13 | TRBV6-6
CASSPFTGELFF | TRBJ2-2 | NA | 12 | TRBV6-5
CASSLAIAGGNGEQFF | TRBJ2-1 | few | 16 | TRBV5-6
CASSQAGWGGSNQPQHF | TRBJ1-5 | few | 17 | TRBV4-1
CASSSQMDTQYF | TRBJ2-3 | many | 12 | TRBV7-9
CASSEGMSNQPQHF | TRBJ1-5 | NA | 14 | TRBV7-9
CASSSEFLDTQYF | TRBJ2-3 | few | 13 | TRBV7-2
CASSSGLAGGSYNEQFF | TRBJ2-1 | few | 17 | TRBV12-3/TRBV12-4
CASKRGGDTQYF | TRBJ2-3 | NA | 12 | TRBV6-6
CASSFKRGRGQPQHF | TRBJ1-5 | NA | 15 | TRBV6-1
CASSPNMNTEAFF | TRBJ1-1 | few | 13 | TRBV7-3
CASSVARASTDTQYF | TRBJ2-3 | NA | 15 | TRBV9
CASSEDSLAFF | TRBJ1-1 | NA | 11 | TRBV6-1
CASSLFENEQFF | TRBJ2-1 | few | 12 | TRBV5-1
CASSTTSGYNEQFF | TRBJ2-1 | few | 14 | TRBV11-2
CASSRMGAETQYF | TRBJ2-5 | many | 13 | TRBV25-1
CSVEEGAGNEKLFF | TRBJ1-4 | few | 14 | TRBV29-1
CASSLRQGAGETQYF | TRBJ2-5 | NA | 15 | TRBV5-4
CASRGTSGGEQFF | TRBJ2-1 | few | 13 | TRBV5-1
CASSPGDRTRTGELFF | TRBJ2-2 | few | 16 | TRBV12-3/TRBV12-4
CASSVSPRPSTDTQYF | TRBJ2-3 | few | 16 | TRBV6-4
CASSSRGQGTYEQYF | TRBJ2-7 | once | 15 | TRBV5-1
CASARTGGSTGELFF | TRBJ2-2 | few | 15 | TRBV5-1
CASSQDFRRDFSYGYTF | TRBJ1-2 | NA | 17 | TRBV4-3
CASSAPGQAYNEQFF | TRBJ2-1 | NA | 15 | TRBV7-9
CASSAPQNSNQPQHF | TRBJ1-5 | NA | 15 | TRBV5-7
CSARANTADTQYF | TRBJ2-3 | NA | 13 | TRBV20-1
CASSYLIGQGSFSTDTQYF | TRBJ2-3 | few | 19 | TRBV6-2/TRBV6-3
CASSSDSFSLLGYTF | TRBJ1-2 | NA | 15 | TRBV18
CASSLDGPGGYGYTF | TRBJ1-2 | few | 15 | TRBV5-1
CAWSSQENQPQHF | TRBJ1-5 | once | 13 | TRBV30
CAGQGSTGANVLTF | TRBJ2-6 | few | 14 | TRBV6-2/TRBV6-3
CSGGNSPDTQYF | TRBJ2-3 | few | 12 | TRBV29-1
CAISPTGGTDTQYF | TRBJ2-3 | few | 14 | TRBV10-3
CSARDPTGGSEQFF | TRBJ2-1 | few | 14 | TRBV20-1
CASSQSTTVNYGYTF | TRBJ1-2 | NA | 15 | TRBV4-2
CASSLGRLAGDLSTDTQYF | TRBJ2-3 | NA | 19 | TRBV6-2/TRBV6-3
CASSTGTGGVLAFF | TRBJ1-1 | NA | 14 | TRBV7-9
CASSQEGDGGGPSNTGELFF | TRBJ2-2 | NA | 20 | TRBV3-1
CASSLIAGYNEQFF | TRBJ2-1 | NA | 14 | TRBV7-9
CASSGQGASDTQYF | TRBJ2-3 | NA | 14 | TRBV9
CASSQGLAVDTQYF | TRBJ2-3 | few | 14 | TRBV4-1
CASRRQGNTEAFF | TRBJ1-1 | few | 13 | TRBV5-1
CASSYRDNEQFF | TRBJ2-1 | few | 12 | TRBV6-2/TRBV6-3
CSARAYAGQKNQPQHF | TRBJ1-5 | NA | 16 | TRBV20-1
CASSTARLAGVETQYF | TRBJ2-5 | NA | 16 | TRBV5-4